Described below is a single T cell receptor beta chain sequence and its context. This specimen comes from a study of shared clonotypes between healthy human individuals. Libraries were prepared by immunoSEQ multiplex PCR; TCRdb keeps only in-frame clonotypes and omits some of them. Counted here are about 490,000 clones, around 80% occurring once; the ten biggest clones make up 13%. The source of this sequence is a woman in her thirties or forties in good health. Some clones in this sample may be carry-over from other donors' samples. Sequenced input: PBMCs.

As DNA, the CDR3 is TGTGCCAGCAGCCCTCAAAGTCAGAACACTGAAGCTTTCTTT. Translating it yields CASSPQSQNTEAFF. The V and J genes are TRBV16 and TRBJ1-1; D gene ambiguous. V lost 4 bases and J lost 1, with 10 bases in between. The CDR3 loop spans 14 amino acids. Germline CDR1 KGHSY, CDR2 FQNENV.